The 12 T cell receptor beta chains listed next were all sequenced from one sample in a study of T cells of healthy individuals. TCRdb independently ran MiXCR on the 5' RACE reads; one entry per CDR3 protein. The profile covers 90,000 to 100,000 distinct CDR3 sequences, with 17% appearing a single time and under 7.5% taken by the ten largest. Receptors were obtained from a human donor in good health.

In its sample, this clonotype was seen many times. The rearrangement links TRBV15 to TRBJ2-1; no firm D call. Germline-derived CDR1 and CDR2 are LNHNV and YYDKDF (reference sequence). The germline V and J ends were trimmed by 0 bases and 6 bases, with 21 bases remaining between them. This CDR3 contains 18 residues. The CDR3 loop is CATSRDFGNPVGPNEQFF. CDR3 bases: TGTGCCACCAGCAGAGATTTCGGCAACCCCGTGGGTCCCAATGAGCAGTTCTTC.

The rearrangement joins TRBV11-3 to TRBJ2-1; D is undetermined. Between the trimmed V and J ends, which lost 1 base and 6 bases, there was a span of 10 bases. The CDR3 covers 14 residues. CDR1 and CDR2 from the germline V gene are SGHNT and YENEEA. The CDR3 DNA follows: TGTGCCAGCAGCTTAGGATATCGTGGCAATGAGCAGTTCTTC. Protein sequence: CASSLGYRGNEQFF.

This clonotype was seen ten or more times. The rearrangement links TRBV24-1 to TRBJ1-5, with D hard to call. V was pared by 4 bases and J by 3 bases, with 9 bases between. The CDR3 contains 14 residues. In germline, CDR1 is KGHDR, CDR2 SFDVKD. The CDR3 loop reads CATSEGRANQPQHF. CDR3 DNA sequence: TGTGCCACCAGTGAAGGAAGGGCCAATCAGCCCCAGCATTTT.

This clonotype turned up a few times. This chain joins TRBV5-1 and TRBJ2-1; weak D call: TRBD2 (6 bases). Germline-derived CDR1 and CDR2 are SGHRS and YFSETQ. The CDR3 is 18 residues long. The V end was cut by 0 bases, the J end by 3 bases, with 19 bases between. The CDR3 region has the DNA TGCGCCAGCAGCTTGGCCGGGGGACCGACAAACCTCTACAATGAGCAGTTCTTC. Residues: CASSLAGGPTNLYNEQFF.

The chain employs TRBV7-9 and TRBJ2-7; 9 bases align to TRBD2. With V trimmed by 3 bases and J by 2 bases, 5 bases remained unmatched. This CDR3 region has 15 residues. Germline values: CDR1 SEHNR, CDR2 FQNEAQ (reference sequence). CDR3 in DNA: TGTGCCAGCAGCTTCCTTAGCGGGGGAGCCTACGAGCAGTACTTC. Protein product: CASSFLSGGAYEQYF.

CDR3 residues: CASSIAGLSGGTDTQYF. For the CDR3, the DNA is TGCGCCAGCAGCATCGCCGGCCTCAGCGGGGGCACAGATACGCAGTATTTT. The chain joins TRBV5-1 to TRBJ2-3; 7 nucleotides align to TRBD2. Unmatched junction bases numbered 12, after V lost 4 bases and J lost 1 base. The CDR3 contains 17 residues. CDR1 SGHRS and CDR2 YFSETQ come from the germline V gene.

The genes are TRBV24-1 and TRBJ1-5; TRBD1 is a possible D gene (5 bases). Trimming removed 6 bases at V and 6 bases at J, with 14 bases between. In germline, CDR1 is KGHDR, CDR2 SFDVKD. This CDR3 is 14 amino acids long. This chain's CDR3 is CATSLGTKGQPQHF. CDR3 nucleotide sequence: TGTGCCACCAGTTTAGGGACGAAGGGTCAGCCCCAGCATTTT.

This clonotype was counted at least ten times. V gene TRBV18 combines with J gene TRBJ2-1, with 8 bases fitting TRBD2. Per the germline V gene, CDR1 is KGHSH and CDR2 is LQKENI. This CDR3 is built from 13 residues. After removal of 10 bases from V and 10 bases from J, the junction contained 12 bases not matched to a gene. The CDR3 DNA reads TGTGCCACCCGACTAGTGTCGGGGGGGGAGCAGTTCTTC. It codes for CATRLVSGGEQFF.

The chain employs TRBV3-1 and TRBJ1-4, with D perhaps TRBD1 (5 bases). The CDR3 is made up of 12 amino acids. V was cut by 4 bases and J by 8 bases, with 8 bases left in between. Germline assignment: CDR1 LGHDT and CDR2 YNNKEL (reference sequence). In DNA form, the CDR3 reads TGTGCCAGCAGCCTGGGACGGGAAAAACTGTTTTTT. This gives the protein CASSLGREKLFF.

The CDR3 sequence: CASSVGDEQFF. The CDR3 DNA reads TGTGCCAGCAGCGTAGGGGATGAGCAGTTCTTC. The rearrangement links TRBV3-1 to TRBJ2-1; D may be TRBD1 (5 bases). This CDR3 has 11 residues. Trimming stripped 5 bases from V and 8 bases from J, with 7 bases between. Germline-derived CDR1 and CDR2 are LGHDT and YNNKEL (reference sequence).

The chain employs TRBV5-1 and TRBJ1-2; D gene unclear. The length of the CDR3 is 15 residues. The germline V gene encodes CDR1 SGHRS and CDR2 YFSETQ. V lost 5 bases and J 7 bases, leaving 21 bases between the germline ends. The CDR3 DNA reads TGCGCCAGCAGGCCTCAGGTGCCCCGAGAGGCTGGCTACACCTTC. It encodes CASRPQVPREAGYTF.

The chain recombines TRBV28 with TRBJ2-4, with D perhaps being TRBD1 or TRBD2 (6 bases each). The CDR3 runs 14 residues. V lost 7 bases, J lost 3 bases, and 13 bases lay in between. CDR1 is MDHEN, CDR2 SYDVKM, per germline. As DNA, the CDR3 is TGTGCCAGCACCATCGGAGGGGGCAAAAACATTCAGTACTTC. This encodes CASTIGGGKNIQYF.